Here is one T cell receptor beta chain with its context. Its cognate antigen is unknown. Germline CDR1 is KGHSH and CDR2 is LQKENI. This CDR3 comprises 15 residues. V was trimmed by 3 bases and J by 3 bases, leaving 12 bases between them. These data are taken from a study of early T cells in non-severe SARS-CoV-2 infection. About the study: Sequencing used unsorted whole-blood bulk RNA, so chains lack pairing.

As part of library construction, unique molecular identifiers were attached to individual cDNA molecules. Each CDR3 protein gets one entry after TCRdb re-called the 5' RACE reads with MiXCR. The data hold approximately 110,000 distinct CDR3 sequences, with 15% observed a single time. Study-wide findings and caveats: Private and CD4 specificities were missed by VDJdb matching, which favored anti-spike CD8 responses.

V is TRBV18 and J is TRBJ2-1; D uncertain. The sequenced material came from whole blood. The origin of this receptor is an adult who was a healthcare worker with PCR-confirmed SARS-CoV-2 infection or an uninfected control (not recorded which). Here the CDR3 DNA reads TGTGCCAGCTCACCGATGGCAGTCAGCTACAATGAGCAGTTCTTC. It specifies CASSPMAVSYNEQFF. The complete variable domain, with remaining parts taken from reference TRBV18 and TRBJ2-1, reads NAGVMQNPRHLVRRRGQEARLRCSPMKGHSHVYWYRQLPEEGLKFMVYLQKENIIDESGMPKERFSAEFPKEGPSILRIQQVVRGDSAAYFCASSPMAVSYNEQFFGPGTRLTVL.